This is a list of T cell receptor beta chains from one sample in a study of T cell repertoires in cytomegalovirus infection. MiXCR, applied by TCRdb to the reads, yields one record per CDR3 protein. This sample yields 130,000 or so distinct CDR3 sequences, of which under 8% are seen a single time; approximately 19% belongs to the top ten. Sequenced: PBMCs. The source of these receptors is a human donor in good health (CMV status not recorded). Some clones in this sample may be carry-over from other donors' samples. The conserved cysteine and the conserved F or W are not part of the CDR3 here. Fields, in order: V gene, J gene, D gene, CDR3 protein. D genes are given only for firm matches.

>TRBV7-2|TRBJ2-3|.
ASSLRQPSTNTQY
>TRBV6-2/TRBV6-3|TRBJ2-2|TRBD1
ASSREGQGNTGELF
>TRBV7-9|TRBJ2-5|TRBD2
ASSQAGALATQY
>TRBV12-3/TRBV12-4|TRBJ2-1|TRBD2
ASSSPSGGFSYNEQF
>TRBV2|TRBJ2-5|TRBD2
ASSDTLAGAPTTQY
>TRBV7-2|TRBJ2-5|.
ASSLTLVETQY
>TRBV19|TRBJ2-7|.
ASSGQSETYEQY
>TRBV28|TRBJ1-6|TRBD1
ASSFPGQGNSPLH
>TRBV15|TRBJ2-1|.
ATSRNPGLGDNEQF
>TRBV20-1|TRBJ2-3|TRBD2
SARVAGDDTDTQY
>TRBV29-1|TRBJ2-5|.
SVEGQVRKETQY
>TRBV7-8|TRBJ1-1|.
ASSLAGGWGSTEAF
>TRBV7-2|TRBJ2-3|TRBD2
ASSLEQRGIDTQY
>TRBV23-1|TRBJ2-1|.
ASSQPRSTPHNEQF
>TRBV7-2|TRBJ2-5|.
ASSLKAYAETQY
>TRBV2|TRBJ1-5|TRBD1
ASRGGQVEGPQH
>TRBV2|TRBJ2-7|.
ASSPELGGGH
>TRBV5-1|TRBJ2-1|TRBD1
ASSDGTGGLNEQF
>TRBV19|TRBJ1-1|TRBD1
ASMGQMNTEAF
>TRBV6-5|TRBJ2-7|TRBD1
ASSYAGTGPYEQY
>TRBV6-5|TRBJ1-6|.
ASSIRTVNSPLH
>TRBV5-4|TRBJ1-1|.
ASSLASRVNTEAF
>TRBV28|TRBJ1-1|.
ASSLGNRPLYEAF
>TRBV7-2|TRBJ2-5|.
ASSLAPAAGETQY
>TRBV20-1|TRBJ2-3|.
SALGADTDTQY
>TRBV3-1|TRBJ1-2|TRBD1
ASSSMDRAAGYT
>TRBV7-3|TRBJ2-4|TRBD2
ASSPGGPGEAKNIQY
>TRBV20-1|TRBJ1-5|.
SASPAPTNQPQH